This T cell receptor beta chain was recorded in a study of T-cell reconstitution after alpha-beta-depleted transplantation in children. Study findings and constraints: About two months after transplant, alpha-beta T cells reportedly came from several hundred expanded graft clones. The authors attributed T-cell counts and diversity one year after transplant mostly to newly produced T cells.

The CDR3 covers 17 residues. The J segment lost 2 bases and the V segment lost 3 bases, leaving 9 bases of the junction unmatched. CDR1 and CDR2 from the germline V gene are KGHSH and LQKENI. Unique molecular identifiers were incorporated when the TCRbeta library was constructed. TCRdb reprocessed the PCR reads via MiXCR and lists one record per CDR3 protein. Of some 830,000 distinct CDR3 sequences listed, about 16% are singletons. This clonotype was counted a few times. Its antigen is not known. The TCR comes from a male patient aged 10 to 17 who had a stem cell transplant for acute lymphoblastic leukemia, so the T cells may come from the graft donor. This chain joins TRBV18 and TRBJ1-5; 8 bases match TRBD1. Material: PBMCs, mostly from graft donor cells, obtained 360 days after TCRalphabeta/CD19-depleted stem cell transplant. CDR3 in DNA: TGTGCCAGCTCACCCAACCCGGACAGGGCTGGCAATCAGCCCCAGCATTTT. It codes for CASSPNPDRAGNQPQHF.